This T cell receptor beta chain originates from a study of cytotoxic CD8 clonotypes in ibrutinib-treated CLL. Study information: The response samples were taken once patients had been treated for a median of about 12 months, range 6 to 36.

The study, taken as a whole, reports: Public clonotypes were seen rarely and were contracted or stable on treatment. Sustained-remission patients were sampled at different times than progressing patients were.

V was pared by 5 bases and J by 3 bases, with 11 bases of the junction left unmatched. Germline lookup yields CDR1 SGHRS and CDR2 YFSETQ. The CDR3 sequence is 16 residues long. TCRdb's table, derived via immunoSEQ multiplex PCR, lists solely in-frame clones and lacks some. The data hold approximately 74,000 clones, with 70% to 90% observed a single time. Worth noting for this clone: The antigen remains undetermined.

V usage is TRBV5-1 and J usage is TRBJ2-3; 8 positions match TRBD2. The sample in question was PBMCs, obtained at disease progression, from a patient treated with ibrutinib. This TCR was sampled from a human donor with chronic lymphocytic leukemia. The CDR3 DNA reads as TGCGCCAGCAGTTTAGCGGGGTCCTCTCAAACAGATACGCAGTATTTT. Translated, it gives CASSLAGSSQTDTQYF.